Below, one TCR beta chain is given with its context. A few counts support this clonotype. Its antigen specificity is not known. Nothing much larger sits one base from this clone, and base qualities are not available. PBMCs were isolated by Ficoll-Paque density gradient centrifugation. The data were taken from a study of T-cell memory formation after mild COVID-19 (dated by TCRdb to the early 2020s). For the wider study: Most TCR sequence clusters were specific to one of the two donors. In two donors, T-cell clones that expanded and contracted after mild COVID-19 were tracked by sequencing TCRalpha and TCRbeta repertoires over time. Two young, previously healthy adult volunteers, one female and one male, were included in the cohort.

The CDR3 goes from the cysteine to the phenylalanine over 13 residues. Of all the DNA, just the CDR3 is kept, 39 bases in frame from base 1. From the germline V gene (reference sequence), CDR1 is MNHEY and CDR2 is SMNVEV. Clipping removes 8 bases from V and 2 bases from J, with 3 as the unmatched junction base count. Results the study describes overall, beyond this receptor: Balanced CD4/CD8 phenotypes were observed for clones contracting from day 15 to 85, whereas a bias towards CD4+ was observed for a second wave of clones expanding from day 15 to 37. Contracting CD4+ clones turned up mainly in the CM and EM memory subsets, whereas EMRA was where CD8+ clones were enriched. Whether the second-wave clones peaking on day 37 were SARS-CoV-2 specific was not confirmed. The detection of some responding clones in pre-infection memory suggests that pre-existing cross-reactive memory T cells joined the SARS-CoV-2 response. The study covered only a couple of mild cases, and larger cohorts including severe cases with pre-infection samples were considered necessary.

Sequencing relied on an Illumina NovaSeq 6000. cDNA libraries for TCRalpha and TCRbeta were prepared by 5'RACE using constant-segment primers, with sample barcodes and unique molecular identifiers added. RNA was extracted from every sample with Trizol reagent. The libraries were amplified in two PCR steps, and the second step added a second sample barcode and Illumina TruSeq adapters. Libraries were sequenced on an Illumina NovaSeq with 2 x 150 bp paired-end reads. The authors processed their data as follows. Demultiplexing of reads and collapsing into UMI-guided consensus sequences were performed with migec v1.2.7. With mixcr v2.1.11, UMI consensuses were aligned to TRA and TRB V and J templates and assembled into clonotypes. Expanded or contracted clonotypes were those called significant by both edgeR and NoisET, with noise models trained on biological replicates. For edgeR calls, a false discovery rate-adjusted p below 0.01 and a log2 fold-change threshold of 1 were applied. As an exploratory analysis of dynamics, PCA with hierarchical clustering was applied to max-normalized trajectories of the 1000 most abundant clonotypes. Separately sequenced CD4+ and CD8+ repertoires were used to assign the CD4 or CD8 phenotype of responding clones. In TCRdb, the public reads were trimmed at Q25 with fastp and aligned with MiXCR, with productive beta chains retained. Every distinct CDR3 protein forms one entry, paired with its most common genes and DNA. The authors' filters were not applied to this entry. This sample gives about 470,000 distinct CDR3 sequences in total; roughly 18% of them show up just once. The ten biggest clones cover 9% to 15% of the sample.

The sample was PBMCs or a T cell subset sorted from them (not recorded which). The chain links TRBV27 with TRBJ2-7; 10 junctional bases match TRBD1. The sequence derives from an adult woman who had mild COVID-19 (a few samples of this study predate the infection). The sample titles of this study are shuffled in the database, so cell type and time point are left out; the donor was told from shared clones. The CDR3 reads CASSGQGTYEQYF. The bases are TGTGCCAGCTCGGGACAGGGGACCTACGAGCAGTACTTC.